This T cell receptor (beta chain) is drawn from a study of T cells in Graves' hyperthyroidism and ophthalmopathy. Study outcomes and limitations: In validation, the model predicted ophthalmopathy. These predictions came a median about 6.5 months before onset.

This CDR3 is built from 16 residues. Germline V gene data show CDR1 as KGHSH and CDR2 as LQKENI. V trimming: 0 bases; J trimming: 4 bases; junction bases outside the gene matches: 8. Amplification targeted TCR beta CDR3 regions from RNA transcripts. The TCR CDR3 first-round RT-PCR relied on the HTBI primer set. Using its own MiXCR run on the multiplex PCR reads, TCRdb lists one record per CDR3 protein. The sample contains 280,000 or so distinct CDR3 sequences, 20% to 30% of which appear only once. This clonotype was seen many times. Its matching antigen is unknown. The specimen sequenced was blood. The source is a man aged 35 to 55 with Graves' hyperthyroidism that later progressed to Graves' ophthalmopathy. The chain couples TRBV18 to TRBJ2-7, with TRBD1 matching 8 bases. The CDR3 bases are TGTGCCAGCTCACCACCAGCTCCAGGGGGCTCGTACGAGCAGTACTTC. The encoded protein is CASSPPAPGGSYEQYF.